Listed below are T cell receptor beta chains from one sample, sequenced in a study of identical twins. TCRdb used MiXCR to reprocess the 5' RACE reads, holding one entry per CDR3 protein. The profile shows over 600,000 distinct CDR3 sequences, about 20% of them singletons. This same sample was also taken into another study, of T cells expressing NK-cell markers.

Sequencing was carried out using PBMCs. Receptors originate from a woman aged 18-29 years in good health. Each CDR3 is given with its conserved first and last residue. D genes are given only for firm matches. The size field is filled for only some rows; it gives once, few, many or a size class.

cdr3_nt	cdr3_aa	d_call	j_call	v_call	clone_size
TGTGCCAGCAGCCTCCTGGCGGGGGCCACAGATACGCAGTATTTT	CASSLLAGATDTQYF	-	TRBJ2-3	TRBV3-2	many
TGCAGTGTTCTAGTAGCGGGGGGGCGAGGGGGCACAGATACGCAGTATTTT	CSVLVAGGRGGTDTQYF	TRBD2	TRBJ2-3	TRBV20-1	-
TGTGCCAGCAGTCCGGGATTCACCAATGAGCAGTTCTTC	CASSPGFTNEQFF	-	TRBJ2-1	TRBV12-3/TRBV12-4	few
TGTGCCAGCTCACCACGAAGTACTCTTTGGAATGAGCAGTTCTTC	CASSPRSTLWNEQFF	-	TRBJ2-1	TRBV18	few
TGTGCCAGCAGCTTACCCCGGGACAGGGTCACAGATACGCAGTATTTT	CASSLPRDRVTDTQYF	TRBD1	TRBJ2-3	TRBV7-2	-
TGTGCCAGCAGCTGGGCTCAACCTCCGGGCTACGAGCAGTACTTC	CASSWAQPPGYEQYF	-	TRBJ2-7	TRBV5-5	-
TGTGCCAGCAGGTTAGGGCTAGCGGGGTACAATGAGCAGTTCTTC	CASRLGLAGYNEQFF	TRBD2	TRBJ2-1	TRBV7-2	many
TGTGCCAGCAGCCCATGGGGAGATACGCAGTATTTT	CASSPWGDTQYF	-	TRBJ2-3	TRBV12-3/TRBV12-4	many
TGTGCCAGCTCGGAGGGAGTTCAAGAGACCCAGTACTTC	CASSEGVQETQYF	-	TRBJ2-5	TRBV18	-
TGTGCCAGCGGGCGGGAGAATTTCAATGAGCAGTTCTTC	CASGRENFNEQFF	TRBD2	TRBJ2-1	TRBV6-1	-
TGCGTCAGCAGCCAAGATGCCCAGGGGGCACGGGGCTACACCTTC	CVSSQDAQGARGYTF	TRBD1	TRBJ1-2	TRBV4-3	many
TGTGCCAGCAGCCCCGGGGGAGGGCGAATTGGCGAGCAGTACTTC	CASSPGGGRIGEQYF	TRBD2	TRBJ2-7	TRBV12-3/TRBV12-4	-
TGTGCCAGCAGTTTAGCGGGACCTAATTCACCCCTCCACTTT	CASSLAGPNSPLHF	-	TRBJ1-6	TRBV12-3/TRBV12-4	-
TGTGCCAGCAAAAGGGGGCTACAAAACACTGAAGCTTTCTTT	CASKRGLQNTEAFF	TRBD1	TRBJ1-1	TRBV12-3/TRBV12-4	few
TGCGCCAGCAGCTGGGACCAGGGGGCGACCACTGAAGCTTTCTTT	CASSWDQGATTEAFF	TRBD1	TRBJ1-1	TRBV5-1	-
TGTGCCAGCAGTTCCGACAGGTTCATGTACAATGAGCAGTTCTTC	CASSSDRFMYNEQFF	-	TRBJ2-1	TRBV2	-
TGCAGTGCTAGAGATCAGGGGGGCAGGTCCGAACCTTTCTTT	CSARDQGGRSEPFF	TRBD1	TRBJ1-1	TRBV20-1	few
TGTGCCAGCAGTTACCCAGGGACAGGGGGCGACGAGCAGTACTTC	CASSYPGTGGDEQYF	TRBD1	TRBJ2-7	TRBV6-5	many
TGCGCCAGCAGGGGACAGGGTCACGAGCAGTACTTC	CASRGQGHEQYF	TRBD1	TRBJ2-7	TRBV10-1	few
TGCAGCGTTGAGAATACGGGGGACTCACAGTTCTTC	CSVENTGDSQFF	-	TRBJ2-1	TRBV29-1	many
TGTGCCAGCAGCCCCGGCGGACTAGCTCTCTACAATGAGCAGTTCTTC	CASSPGGLALYNEQFF	TRBD2	TRBJ2-1	TRBV14	-
TGTGCCAGCAGCTTAGGTCGGGGTTATGTGGATACGCAGTATTTT	CASSLGRGYVDTQYF	-	TRBJ2-3	TRBV11-2	-
TGCAGTGCTCTCCTACAGGAAAGTAAAAACATTCAGTACTTC	CSALLQESKNIQYF	-	TRBJ2-4	TRBV20-1	many
TGCGCCAGCAGCCAAGCGAGGGGCGAGCAGTACTTC	CASSQARGEQYF	-	TRBJ2-7	TRBV4-3	-
TGCACCATTGCCGGGCAGTCTAGCACAGATACGCAGTATTTT	CTIAGQSSTDTQYF	-	TRBJ2-3	TRBV20-1	few
TGCAGTGCTCCTAGCGGAGCGGTAGGGGAGCTGTTTTTT	CSAPSGAVGELFF	TRBD2	TRBJ2-2	TRBV20-1	many
TGTGCCGTCGGGCAGAAGAAAGAGACCCAGTACTTC	CAVGQKKETQYF	-	TRBJ2-5	TRBV10-3	many
TGCAGCGTTGTAGCTCAGGGCGCAGATACGCAGTATTTT	CSVVAQGADTQYF	-	TRBJ2-3	TRBV29-1	few
TGTGCCAGCAGTAGGGTGGACACCATATATTTT	CASSRVDTIYF	-	TRBJ1-3	TRBV2	-
TGTGCCAGCAGCCTCCCGACCCTGGACACAGATACGCAGTATTTT	CASSLPTLDTDTQYF	-	TRBJ2-3	TRBV7-9	-
TGCAGCGCTTGCTGGGGCCGATTAGGAGTGGAACTGTTTTTT	CSACWGRLGVELFF	-	TRBJ1-4	TRBV29-1	-
TGTGCCAGCAGCCTACAGATCCTAGCCAAAAACATTCAGTACTTC	CASSLQILAKNIQYF	-	TRBJ2-4	TRBV12-3/TRBV12-4	-
TGTGCCAGCAGCCCTCCCGCCCGGGATGATAGCGGGAAAAGGAGCTACAATGAGCAGTTCTTC	CASSPPARDDSGKRSYNEQFF	TRBD2	TRBJ2-1	TRBV4-2	-
TGCGCCAGCCGTCATAATTACAGGGATCGAGGTGAGCAGTTCTTC	CASRHNYRDRGEQFF	-	TRBJ2-1	TRBV5-1	-
TGTGCCAGCAGCGTAGCCGGGACGGGTTTTGATACGCAGTATTTT	CASSVAGTGFDTQYF	-	TRBJ2-3	TRBV9	-
TGCAGTGTCGGTGGACGGAGCACAGATACGCAGTATTTT	CSVGGRSTDTQYF	-	TRBJ2-3	TRBV20-1	few
TGTGCCAGCAGCTACTCGGACGGAGACTTTGAAGCTTTCTTT	CASSYSDGDFEAFF	-	TRBJ1-1	TRBV5-6	-
TGTGCCAGCAGCTTAGCCGGGTCACTGGGAAATGAGCAGTTCTTC	CASSLAGSLGNEQFF	-	TRBJ2-1	TRBV7-6	-
TGTGCCAGCAGATTACAGGGTATAGATACGCAGTATTTT	CASRLQGIDTQYF	-	TRBJ2-3	TRBV5-4	-
TGTGCCATGGGCGGGGGGCAGGAGACCCAGTACTTC	CAMGGGQETQYF	TRBD2	TRBJ2-5	TRBV10-3	-
TGCGCCAGCAGCCAGGGGCGGGGTAGCGGCACAGATACGCAGTATTTT	CASSQGRGSGTDTQYF	-	TRBJ2-3	TRBV4-1	-
TGTGCCAGCAGCCCGCCGGGGACTGTACACAATGAGCAGTTCTTC	CASSPPGTVHNEQFF	-	TRBJ2-1	TRBV14	-
TGTGCCAGCAGCTTCTCCGGGACTAGCGGATACAATGAGCAGTTCTTC	CASSFSGTSGYNEQFF	TRBD2	TRBJ2-1	TRBV5-5	-
TGTGCCAGCAGTTTCCTCATGAACACCGGGGAGCTGTTTTTT	CASSFLMNTGELFF	-	TRBJ2-2	TRBV6-5	-
TGTGCCAGCAGTTTACTTCCGGATATGAACACTGAAGCTTTCTTT	CASSLLPDMNTEAFF	-	TRBJ1-1	TRBV12-3/TRBV12-4	few
TGTGCCAGCAGCTTAGCCCCCGGGACCGGGGAGCTGTTTTTT	CASSLAPGTGELFF	-	TRBJ2-2	TRBV7-8	many
TGCAGTGCTAAAACACGGCTCTCTGGGGCCAACGTCCTGACTTTC	CSAKTRLSGANVLTF	-	TRBJ2-6	TRBV20-1	-
TGTGCCAGTTACGGGCAGGGGAAGGGCTACACCTTC	CASYGQGKGYTF	-	TRBJ1-2	TRBV6-5	-